Sequencing of this T cell receptor (beta chain) was carried out in a study of blood T cells in healthy people across ages. Then a second PCR, running roughly 7 to 11 cycles, was carried out with a sample-barcoded 5' primer and a J-beta primer mix. TCRdb analysed the 5' RACE reads with MiXCR anew, one entry per CDR3 protein. The sample consists of about 940,000 distinct CDR3 sequences, 40% to 60% of them appearing once. V gave up 3 bases and J gave up 3 bases, with 17 bases separating them. The CDR3 runs to 16 residues. The germline V gene encodes CDR1 KGHSH and CDR2 LQKENI. Healthy Caucasian individuals from Russia aged about 6 to 100 were enrolled as donors. This clonotype has a single count.

This chain connects TRBV18 to TRBJ1-1, with TRBD1 as a possible D gene (6 bases). What was sequenced was blood. This clonotype was sampled from a man under 40 in good health. CDR3 amino acids: CASSPDIGGRHTEAFF. The CDR3 nucleotides read TGTGCCAGCTCACCTGACATCGGGGGGCGGCACACTGAAGCTTTCTTT.